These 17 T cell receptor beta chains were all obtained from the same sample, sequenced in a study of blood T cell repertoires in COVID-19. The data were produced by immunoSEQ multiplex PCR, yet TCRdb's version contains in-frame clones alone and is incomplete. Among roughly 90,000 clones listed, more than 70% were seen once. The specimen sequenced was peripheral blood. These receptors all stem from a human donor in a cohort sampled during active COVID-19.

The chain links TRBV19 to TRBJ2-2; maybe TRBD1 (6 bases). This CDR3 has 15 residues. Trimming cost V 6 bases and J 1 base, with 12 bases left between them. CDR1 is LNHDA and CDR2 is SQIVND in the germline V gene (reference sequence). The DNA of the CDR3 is TGTGCCAGTAGCGAGGGGACACGGAACACCGGGGAGCTGTTTTTT. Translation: CASSEGTRNTGELFF.

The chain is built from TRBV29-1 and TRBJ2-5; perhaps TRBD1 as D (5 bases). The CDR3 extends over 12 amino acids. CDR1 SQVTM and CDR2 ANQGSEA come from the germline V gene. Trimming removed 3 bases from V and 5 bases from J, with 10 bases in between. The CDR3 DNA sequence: TGCAGCGTTGAGGTAGGGGTGGAGACCCAGTACTTC. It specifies CSVEVGVETQYF. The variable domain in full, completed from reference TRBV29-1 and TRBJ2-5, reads SAVISQKPSRDICQRGTSLTIQCQVDSQVTMMFWYRQQPGQSLTLIATANQGSEATYESGFVIDKFPISRPNLTFSTLTVSNMSPEDSSIYLCSVEVGVETQYFGPGTRLLVL.

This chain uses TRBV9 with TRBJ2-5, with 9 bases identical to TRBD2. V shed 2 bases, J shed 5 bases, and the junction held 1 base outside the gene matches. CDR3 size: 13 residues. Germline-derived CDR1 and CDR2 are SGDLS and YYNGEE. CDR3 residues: CASSVGLAETQYF. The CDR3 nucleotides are TGTGCCAGCAGCGTTGGACTAGCGGAGACCCAGTACTTC.

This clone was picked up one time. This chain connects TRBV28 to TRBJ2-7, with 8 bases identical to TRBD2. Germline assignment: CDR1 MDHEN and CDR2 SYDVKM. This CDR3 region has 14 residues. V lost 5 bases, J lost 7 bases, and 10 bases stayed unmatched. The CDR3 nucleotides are TGTGCCAGCAGTATCACTAGCGGATGGGATGAGCAGTACTTC. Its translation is CASSITSGWDEQYF.

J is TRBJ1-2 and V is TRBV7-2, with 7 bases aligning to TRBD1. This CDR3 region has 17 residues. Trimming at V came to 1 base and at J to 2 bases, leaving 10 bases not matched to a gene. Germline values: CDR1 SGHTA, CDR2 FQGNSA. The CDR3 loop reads CASSLVLGQRSNYGYTF. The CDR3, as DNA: TGTGCCAGCAGCTTAGTATTGGGACAGCGTTCAAACTATGGCTACACCTTC.

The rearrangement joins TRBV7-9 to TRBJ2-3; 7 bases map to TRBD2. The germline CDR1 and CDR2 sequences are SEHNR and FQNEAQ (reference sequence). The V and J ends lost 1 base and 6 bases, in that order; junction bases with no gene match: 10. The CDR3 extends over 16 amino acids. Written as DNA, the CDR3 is TGTGCCAGCAGCTTAGGTTCGGCAGGGAGGGCGGATACGCAGTATTTT. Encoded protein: CASSLGSAGRADTQYF.

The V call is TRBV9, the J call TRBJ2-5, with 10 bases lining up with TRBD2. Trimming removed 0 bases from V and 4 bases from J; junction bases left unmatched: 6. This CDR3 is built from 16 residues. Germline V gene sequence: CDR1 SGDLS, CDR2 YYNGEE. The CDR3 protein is CASSVGASGGGETQYF. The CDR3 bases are TGTGCCAGCAGCGTAGGGGCTAGCGGGGGAGGAGAGACCCAGTACTTC.

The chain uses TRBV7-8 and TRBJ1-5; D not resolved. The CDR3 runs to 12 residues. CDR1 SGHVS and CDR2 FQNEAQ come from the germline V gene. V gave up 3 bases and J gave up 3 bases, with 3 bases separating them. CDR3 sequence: CASSFNNQPQHF. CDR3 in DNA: TGTGCCAGCAGCTTTAACAATCAGCCCCAGCATTTT.

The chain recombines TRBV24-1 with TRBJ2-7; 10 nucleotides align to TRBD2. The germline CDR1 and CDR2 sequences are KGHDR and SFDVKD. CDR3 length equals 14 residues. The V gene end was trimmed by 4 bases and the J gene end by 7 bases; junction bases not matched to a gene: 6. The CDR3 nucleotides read TGTGCCACCAGTGACGGGACTAGCGATAGGGAGCAGTACTTC. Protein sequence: CATSDGTSDREQYF.

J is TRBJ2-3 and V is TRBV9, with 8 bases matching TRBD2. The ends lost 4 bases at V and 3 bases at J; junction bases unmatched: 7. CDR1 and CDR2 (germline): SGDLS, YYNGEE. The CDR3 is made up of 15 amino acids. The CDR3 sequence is CASSLSGSRTDTQYF. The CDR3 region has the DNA TGTGCCAGCAGCTTAAGCGGGAGTCGGACAGATACGCAGTATTTT.

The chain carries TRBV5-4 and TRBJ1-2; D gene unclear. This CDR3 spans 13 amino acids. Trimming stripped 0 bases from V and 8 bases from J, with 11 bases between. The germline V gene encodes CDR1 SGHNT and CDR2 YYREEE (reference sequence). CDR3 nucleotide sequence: TGTGCCAGCAGCTTGGAAGCGGCCAGGGGCTACACCTTC. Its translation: CASSLEAARGYTF.

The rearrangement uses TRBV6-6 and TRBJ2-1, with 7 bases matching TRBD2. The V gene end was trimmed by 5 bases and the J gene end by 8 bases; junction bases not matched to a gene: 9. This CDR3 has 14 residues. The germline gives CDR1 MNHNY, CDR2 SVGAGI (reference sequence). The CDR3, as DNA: TGTGCCAGCAGTACGGGACTATCGGGGGATGAGCAGTTCTTC. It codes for CASSTGLSGDEQFF.

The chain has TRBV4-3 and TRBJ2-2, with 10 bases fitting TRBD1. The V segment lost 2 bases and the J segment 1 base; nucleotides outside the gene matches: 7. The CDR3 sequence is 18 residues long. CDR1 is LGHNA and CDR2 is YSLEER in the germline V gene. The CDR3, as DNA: TGCGCCAGCAGCCAAAGCGGGACAGGGGTTCGGAACACCGGGGAGCTGTTTTTT. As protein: CASSQSGTGVRNTGELFF.

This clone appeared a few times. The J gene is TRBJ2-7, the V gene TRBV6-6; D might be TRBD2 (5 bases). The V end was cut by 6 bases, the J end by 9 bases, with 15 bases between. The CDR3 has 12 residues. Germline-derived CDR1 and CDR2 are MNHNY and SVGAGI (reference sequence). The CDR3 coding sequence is TGTGCCAGCAGAGTCCCGGGATTAGCGCAGTACTTC. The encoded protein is CASRVPGLAQYF.

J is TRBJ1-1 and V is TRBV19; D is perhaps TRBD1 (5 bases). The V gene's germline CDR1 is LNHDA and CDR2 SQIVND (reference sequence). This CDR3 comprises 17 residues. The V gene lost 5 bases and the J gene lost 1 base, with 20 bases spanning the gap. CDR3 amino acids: CASSARLGLKKNTEAFF. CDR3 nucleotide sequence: TGTGCCAGTAGTGCCCGCTTGGGGCTGAAAAAGAACACTGAAGCTTTCTTT.

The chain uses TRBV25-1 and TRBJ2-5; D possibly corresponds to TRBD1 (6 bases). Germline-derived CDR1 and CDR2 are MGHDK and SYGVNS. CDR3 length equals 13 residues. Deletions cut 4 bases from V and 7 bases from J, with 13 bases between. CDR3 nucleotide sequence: TGTGCCAGCAGTGGACAGGATCTGGGGACCCAGTACTTC. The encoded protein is CASSGQDLGTQYF.

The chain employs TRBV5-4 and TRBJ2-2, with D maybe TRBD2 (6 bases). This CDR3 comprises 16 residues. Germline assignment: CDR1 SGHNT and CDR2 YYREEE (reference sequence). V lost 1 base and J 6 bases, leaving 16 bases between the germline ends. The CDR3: CASSLLLSGVAGELFF. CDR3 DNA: TGTGCCAGCAGCTTGCTCCTTTCGGGAGTCGCCGGGGAGCTGTTTTTT.